This is a list of T cell receptor beta chains from one sample in a study of post-analysis software for immune sequencing data. TCRdb analysed the PCR reads with MiXCR anew, one entry per CDR3 protein. The repertoire includes 750,000 to 950,000 distinct CDR3 sequences, approximately 53% of them detected once, and approximately 4.5% sits in the top ten. The sequenced sample was blood. Every receptor here comes from a girl under 18 with multiple sclerosis. The CDR3 runs from the conserved cysteine through the conserved F or W. The order of the fields is D gene, clone size, J gene, V gene, CDR3 DNA, CDR3 protein. The D gene is left open where the match is weak. The listing skips clone size in some rows; elsewhere it reads once, few, many or a size class.

D: NA; size: NA; J: TRBJ2-5; V: TRBV7-9; DNA: TGTGCCAGCAGCTTCGGGGTCACCGAGAGAGAGACCCAGTACTTC; CDR3: CASSFGVTERETQYF
D: TRBD2; size: NA; J: TRBJ2-3; V: TRBV7-2; DNA: TGTGCCAGCAGCTTTACTAGCGGGAGAATCGATACGCAGTATTTT; CDR3: CASSFTSGRIDTQYF
D: NA; size: NA; J: TRBJ1-2; V: TRBV20-1; DNA: TGCAGTGCTAGGGCCGGTAGTGCTAACTATGGCTACACCTTC; CDR3: CSARAGSANYGYTF
D: NA; size: NA; J: TRBJ2-7; V: TRBV30; DNA: TGTGCCTGGAGTGGATACGGGACGGACGATTACTTCTACGAGCAGTACTTC; CDR3: CAWSGYGTDDYFYEQYF
D: NA; size: NA; J: TRBJ1-2; V: TRBV5-1; DNA: TGCGCCAGCAGCTCGTTACTCGGGATTAGGGGCGGCTACACCTTC; CDR3: CASSSLLGIRGGYTF
D: NA; size: NA; J: TRBJ1-5; V: TRBV6-6; DNA: TGTGCCAGCAGTTACTCTCAGGGGAGGACCCAGCATTTT; CDR3: CASSYSQGRTQHF
D: TRBD2; size: few; J: TRBJ2-3; V: TRBV20-1; DNA: TGCAGTGCCCATCTAGCGGGAGTTGGAGATACGCAGTATTTT; CDR3: CSAHLAGVGDTQYF
D: NA; size: NA; J: TRBJ2-3; V: TRBV2; DNA: TGTGCCAGCAGCCGTTCGGGAGAGGGTACAGATACGCAGTATTTT; CDR3: CASSRSGEGTDTQYF
D: TRBD2; size: few; J: TRBJ2-7; V: TRBV6-6; DNA: TGTGCCAGCAAAGGGGGACTAGCGGGAGCCGAGCAGTACTTC; CDR3: CASKGGLAGAEQYF
D: NA; size: NA; J: TRBJ2-5; V: TRBV7-9; DNA: TGTGCCAGCAGCTTAGGACCGACAGACCACTCCTTGAAGACCCAGTACTTC; CDR3: CASSLGPTDHSLKTQYF
D: NA; size: NA; J: TRBJ1-1; V: TRBV29-1; DNA: TGCAGCGTTACCGAAGGGGGGGTCGGCACTGAAGCTTTCTTT; CDR3: CSVTEGGVGTEAFF
D: TRBD2; size: NA; J: TRBJ2-1; V: TRBV20-1; DNA: TGCAGTGCTAGGTCTCGGCTAGCGGGAGACAGGAATGAGCAGTTCTTC; CDR3: CSARSRLAGDRNEQFF
D: NA; size: few; J: TRBJ2-1; V: TRBV12-3/TRBV12-4; DNA: TGTGCCAGCAGTCTACCAGGGCTCGAGCAGTTCTTC; CDR3: CASSLPGLEQFF
D: NA; size: few; J: TRBJ2-2; V: TRBV5-8; DNA: TGTGCCAGCAGCCCCAGGGTCGGGGAGCTGTTTTTT; CDR3: CASSPRVGELFF
D: NA; size: NA; J: TRBJ1-4; V: TRBV7-3; DNA: TGTGCCAGCAGCGACTCAGGGCCTGGAGAAAAACTGTTTTTT; CDR3: CASSDSGPGEKLFF
D: TRBD1; size: NA; J: TRBJ2-7; V: TRBV20-1; DNA: TGCAGTGCCGGGATTAGGACAGGGGAAGGCTACGAGCAGTACTTC; CDR3: CSAGIRTGEGYEQYF
D: TRBD1; size: NA; J: TRBJ1-1; V: TRBV3-1; DNA: TGTGCCAGCAGCCAAGGACAGGGATGGGTCCTGGTTGAAGCTTTCTTT; CDR3: CASSQGQGWVLVEAFF
D: NA; size: NA; J: TRBJ2-7; V: TRBV27; DNA: TGTGCCAGCAGATCGTATATCTCCTACGAGCAGTACTTC; CDR3: CASRSYISYEQYF
D: NA; size: many; J: TRBJ2-3; V: TRBV29-1; DNA: TGCAGCGTTGGAGCAGATACGCAGTATTTT; CDR3: CSVGADTQYF
D: TRBD1; size: NA; J: TRBJ1-5; V: TRBV12-3/TRBV12-4; DNA: TGTGCCAGCAGTTTGGCGGACAGGGGGACTCAGCCCCAGCATTTT; CDR3: CASSLADRGTQPQHF
D: TRBD1; size: NA; J: TRBJ2-7; V: TRBV7-9; DNA: TGTGCCAGCAGCCTAAGACAGGGACAGGACGAGCAGTACTTC; CDR3: CASSLRQGQDEQYF
D: TRBD2; size: NA; J: TRBJ2-5; V: TRBV9; DNA: TGTGCCAGCAGCGGCGGGACTAGCGGGGAGGAGACCCAGTACTTC; CDR3: CASSGGTSGEETQYF
D: TRBD1; size: NA; J: TRBJ2-5; V: TRBV4-1; DNA: TGCGCCAGCAGCCAAGAAGGGACAGGGGGCGAGTATTACGAGACCCAGTACTTC; CDR3: CASSQEGTGGEYYETQYF
D: TRBD2; size: NA; J: TRBJ2-7; V: TRBV7-2; DNA: TGTGCCAGCAGCTCCACTAGCGGGGGGCTCTACGAGCAGTACTTC; CDR3: CASSSTSGGLYEQYF